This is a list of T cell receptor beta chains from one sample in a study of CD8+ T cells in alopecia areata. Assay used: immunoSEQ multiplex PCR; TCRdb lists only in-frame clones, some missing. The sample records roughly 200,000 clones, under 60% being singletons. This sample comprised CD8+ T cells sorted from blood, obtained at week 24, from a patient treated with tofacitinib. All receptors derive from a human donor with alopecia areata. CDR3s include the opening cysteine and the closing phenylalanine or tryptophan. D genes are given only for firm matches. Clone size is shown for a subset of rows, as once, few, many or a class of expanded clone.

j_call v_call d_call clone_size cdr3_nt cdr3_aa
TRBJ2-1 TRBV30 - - TGTGCCTCCGGAAGGGAGCTTGGCGATGAGCAGTTCTTC CASGRELGDEQFF
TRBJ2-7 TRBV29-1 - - TGCAGCGTTGAGTTTCTGGTAGGGAACGTATTCGAGCAGTACTTC CSVEFLVGNVFEQYF
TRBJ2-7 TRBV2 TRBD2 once TGTGCCAGCAGTGAACGGACTAGCGGGGGTTCCGACGAGCAGTACTTC CASSERTSGGSDEQYF
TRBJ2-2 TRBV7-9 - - TGTGCCAGCAGCTCGATGACAACATCGAACACCGGGGAGCTGTTTTTT CASSSMTTSNTGELFF
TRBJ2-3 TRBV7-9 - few TGTGCCAGCAGGGGCCGGGGTTCTAGCACAGATACGCAGTATTTT CASRGRGSSTDTQYF
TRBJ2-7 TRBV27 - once TGTGCCAGCACCGGAGGTAGGGACGAGCAGTACTTC CASTGGRDEQYF
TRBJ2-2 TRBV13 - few TGTGCCAGCAGTTCAGGCGGCACCGGGGAGCTGTTTTTT CASSSGGTGELFF
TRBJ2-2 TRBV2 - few TGTGCCAGCATCGGCACCGGGGAGCTGTTTTTT CASIGTGELFF
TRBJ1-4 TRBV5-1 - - TGCGCCAGCAGAGGAGCCAAGGGGGAGAATGAAAAACTGTTTTTT CASRGAKGENEKLFF
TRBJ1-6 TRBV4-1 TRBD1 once TGCGCCAGCAGCCATCAGACGGGACAGGGAAATTCACCCCTCCACTTT CASSHQTGQGNSPLHF
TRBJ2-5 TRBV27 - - TGTGCCAGCAGTTTTGTTTTCCGTCAGGGGCAACAGACCCAGTACTTC CASSFVFRQGQQTQYF
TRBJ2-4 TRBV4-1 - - TGCGCCAGCAGCCATGAACAGGGATTGGCCAAAAACATTCAGTACTTC CASSHEQGLAKNIQYF